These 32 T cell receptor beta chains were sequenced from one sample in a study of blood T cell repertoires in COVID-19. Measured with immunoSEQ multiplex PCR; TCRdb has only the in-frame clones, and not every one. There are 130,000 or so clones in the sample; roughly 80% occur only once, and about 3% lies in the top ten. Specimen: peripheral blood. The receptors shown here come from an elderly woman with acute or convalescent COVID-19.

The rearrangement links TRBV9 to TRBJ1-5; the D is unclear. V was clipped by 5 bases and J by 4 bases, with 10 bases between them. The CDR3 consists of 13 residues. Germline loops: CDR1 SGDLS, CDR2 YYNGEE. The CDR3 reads CASSTTPNQPQHF. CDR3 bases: TGTGCCAGCAGTACGACACCGAATCAGCCCCAGCATTTT.

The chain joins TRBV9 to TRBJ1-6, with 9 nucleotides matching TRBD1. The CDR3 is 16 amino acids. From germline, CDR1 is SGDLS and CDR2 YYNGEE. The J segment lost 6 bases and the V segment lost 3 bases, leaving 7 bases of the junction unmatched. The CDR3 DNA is TGTGCCAGCAGCGCCACCGGGACAGGGCTTAATTCACCCCTCCACTTT. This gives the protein CASSATGTGLNSPLHF.

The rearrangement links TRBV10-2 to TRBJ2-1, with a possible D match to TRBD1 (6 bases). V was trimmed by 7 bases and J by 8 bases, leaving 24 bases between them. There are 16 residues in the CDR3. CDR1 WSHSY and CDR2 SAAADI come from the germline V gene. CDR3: CASTPFTGSGRHEQFF. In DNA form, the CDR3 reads TGCGCCAGCACCCCCTTTACAGGGTCCGGGCGGCATGAGCAGTTCTTC.

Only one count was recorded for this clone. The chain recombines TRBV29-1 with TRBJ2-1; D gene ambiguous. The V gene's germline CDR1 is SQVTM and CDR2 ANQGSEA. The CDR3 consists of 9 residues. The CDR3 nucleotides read TGCGGCACCGACAATGAGCAGTTCTTC. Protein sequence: CGTDNEQFF.

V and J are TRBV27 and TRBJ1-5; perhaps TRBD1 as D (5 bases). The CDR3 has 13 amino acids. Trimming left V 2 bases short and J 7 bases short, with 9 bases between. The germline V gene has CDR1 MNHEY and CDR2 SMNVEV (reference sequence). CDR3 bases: TGTGCCAGCAGTTTAGGGGCTTCGCAGCCCCAGCATTTT. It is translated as CASSLGASQPQHF.

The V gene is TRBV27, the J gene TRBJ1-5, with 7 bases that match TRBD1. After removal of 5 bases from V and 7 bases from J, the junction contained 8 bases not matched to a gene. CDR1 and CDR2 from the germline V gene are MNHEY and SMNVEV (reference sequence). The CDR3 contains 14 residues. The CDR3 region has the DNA TGTGCCAGCAGTGTGACAGGGACGGCCCAGCCCCAGCATTTT. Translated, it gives CASSVTGTAQPQHF.

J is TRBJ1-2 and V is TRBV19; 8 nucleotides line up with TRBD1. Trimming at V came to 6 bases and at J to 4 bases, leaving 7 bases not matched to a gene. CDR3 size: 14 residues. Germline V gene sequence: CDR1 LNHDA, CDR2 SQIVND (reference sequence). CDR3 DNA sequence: TGTGCCAGTAGCTTCAGGGGGCAGAGCTATGGCTACACCTTC. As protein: CASSFRGQSYGYTF. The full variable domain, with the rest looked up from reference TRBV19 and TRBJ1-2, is DGGITQSPKYLFRKEGQNVTLSCEQNLNHDAMYWYRQDPGQGLRLIYYSQIVNDFQKGDIAEGYSVSREKKESFPLTVTSAQKNPTAFYLCASSFRGQSYGYTFGSGTRLTVV.

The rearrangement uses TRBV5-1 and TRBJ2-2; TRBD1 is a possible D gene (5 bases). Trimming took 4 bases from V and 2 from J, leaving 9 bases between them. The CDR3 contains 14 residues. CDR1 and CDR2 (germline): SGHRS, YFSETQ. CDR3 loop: CASSLDTNTGELFF. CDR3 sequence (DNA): TGCGCCAGCAGCCTGGACACAAACACCGGGGAGCTGTTTTTT.

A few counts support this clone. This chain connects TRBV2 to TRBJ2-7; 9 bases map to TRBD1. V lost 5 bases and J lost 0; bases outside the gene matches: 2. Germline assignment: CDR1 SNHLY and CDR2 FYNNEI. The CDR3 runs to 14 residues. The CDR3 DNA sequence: TGTGCCAGCAGTAGGGACAGGGCCTCCTACGAGCAGTACTTC. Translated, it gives CASSRDRASYEQYF.

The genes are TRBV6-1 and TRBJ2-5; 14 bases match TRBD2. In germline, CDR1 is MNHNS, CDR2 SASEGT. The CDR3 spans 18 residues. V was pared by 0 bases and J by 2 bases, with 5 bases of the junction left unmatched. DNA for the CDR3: TGTGCCAGCAGTGAAGCGCACGGGACTAGCGGGGGACAAGAGACCCAGTACTTC. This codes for CASSEAHGTSGGQETQYF.

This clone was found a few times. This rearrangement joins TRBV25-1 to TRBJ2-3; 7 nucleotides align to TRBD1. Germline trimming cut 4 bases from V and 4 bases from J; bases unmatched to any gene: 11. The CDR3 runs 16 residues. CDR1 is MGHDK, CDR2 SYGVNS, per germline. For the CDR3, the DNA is TGTGCCAGCAGTGGAGTGGGACAGTTAGATCCAGATACGCAGTATTTT. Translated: CASSGVGQLDPDTQYF. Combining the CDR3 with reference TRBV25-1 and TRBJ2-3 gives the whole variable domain EADIYQTPRYLVIGTGKKITLECSQTMGHDKMYWYQQDPGMELHLIHYSYGVNSTEKGDLSSESTVSRIRTEHFPLTLESARPSHTSQYLCASSGVGQLDPDTQYFGPGTRLTVL.

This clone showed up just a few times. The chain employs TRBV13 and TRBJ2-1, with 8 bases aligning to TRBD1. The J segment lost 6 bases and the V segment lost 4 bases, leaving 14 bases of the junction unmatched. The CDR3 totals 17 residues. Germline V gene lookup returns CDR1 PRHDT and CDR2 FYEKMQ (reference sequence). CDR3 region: CASSSPTQGGPGNEQFF. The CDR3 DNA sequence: TGTGCCAGCAGCTCACCAACACAGGGGGGTCCTGGCAATGAGCAGTTCTTC.

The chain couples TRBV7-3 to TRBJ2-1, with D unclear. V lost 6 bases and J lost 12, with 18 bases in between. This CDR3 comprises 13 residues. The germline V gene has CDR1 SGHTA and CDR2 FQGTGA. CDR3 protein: CASRQTTTQAQFF. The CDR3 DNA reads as TGTGCCAGCAGACAAACTACCACCCAAGCGCAGTTCTTC.

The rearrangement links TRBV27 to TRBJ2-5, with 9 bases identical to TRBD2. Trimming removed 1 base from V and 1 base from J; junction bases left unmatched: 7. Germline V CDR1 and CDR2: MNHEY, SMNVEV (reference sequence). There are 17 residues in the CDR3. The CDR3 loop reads CASSLWASGEPQETQYF. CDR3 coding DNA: TGTGCCAGCAGTTTATGGGCTAGCGGGGAACCCCAAGAGACCCAGTACTTC.

This chain's CDR3 is CASSLDSGTEAFF. The CDR3 region has the DNA TGTGCCAGCAGCTTAGACTCGGGAACTGAAGCTTTCTTT. This chain uses TRBV7-9 with TRBJ1-1; unclear D gene. Germline values: CDR1 SEHNR, CDR2 FQNEAQ (reference sequence). The CDR3 contains 13 residues. Deletions cut 1 base from V and 5 bases from J, with 8 bases between. The entire variable domain, with the rest obtained from reference TRBV7-9 and TRBJ1-1, is as follows: DTGVSQNPRHKITKRGQNVTFRCDPISEHNRLYWYRQTLGQGPEFLTYFQNEAQLEKSRLLSDRFSAERPKGSFSTLEIQRTEQGDSAMYLCASSLDSGTEAFFGQGTRLTVV.

CDR3 sequence: CATGGSGGFGETQYF. The CDR3 bases are TGTGCCACCGGGGGGTCTGGGGGGTTCGGCGAGACCCAGTACTTC. This sequence joins TRBV19 and TRBJ2-5; 7 nucleotides align to TRBD2. The V segment lost 10 bases and the J segment 5 bases; nucleotides outside the gene matches: 16. The CDR3 covers 15 residues. Germline V gives CDR1 LNHDA, CDR2 SQIVND (reference sequence). Looking up the rest from reference TRBV19 and TRBJ2-5 gives the full variable domain: DGGITQSPKYLFRKEGQNVTLSCEQNLNHDAMYWYRQDPGQGLRLIYYSQIVNDFQKGDIAEGYSVSREKKESFPLTVTSAQKNPTAFYLCATGGSGGFGETQYFGPGTRLLVL.

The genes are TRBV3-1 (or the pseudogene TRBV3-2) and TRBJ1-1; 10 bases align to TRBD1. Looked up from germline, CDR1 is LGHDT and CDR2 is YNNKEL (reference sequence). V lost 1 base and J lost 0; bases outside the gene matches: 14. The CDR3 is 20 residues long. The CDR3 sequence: CASSQARGTGASLMNTEAFF. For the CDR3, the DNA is TGTGCCAGCAGCCAAGCCCGCGGGACAGGGGCCTCACTTATGAACACTGAAGCTTTCTTT.

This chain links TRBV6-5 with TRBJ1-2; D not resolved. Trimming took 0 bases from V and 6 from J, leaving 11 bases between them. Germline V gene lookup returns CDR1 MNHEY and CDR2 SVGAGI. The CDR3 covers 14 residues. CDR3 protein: CASSYSYQADGYTF. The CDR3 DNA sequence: TGTGCCAGCAGTTACTCCTACCAGGCTGATGGCTACACCTTC.

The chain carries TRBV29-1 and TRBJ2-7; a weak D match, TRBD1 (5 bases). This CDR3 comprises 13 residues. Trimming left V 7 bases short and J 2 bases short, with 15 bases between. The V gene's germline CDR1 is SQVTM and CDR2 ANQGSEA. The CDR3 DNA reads TGCAGCGCTCCCGGTATAGGGGCCTACGAGCAGTACTTC. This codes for CSAPGIGAYEQYF.

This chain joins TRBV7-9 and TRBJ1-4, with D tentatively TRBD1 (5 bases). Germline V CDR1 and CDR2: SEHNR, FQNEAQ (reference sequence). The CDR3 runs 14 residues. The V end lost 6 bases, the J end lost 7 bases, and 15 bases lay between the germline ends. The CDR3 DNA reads TGTGCCAGCAGGGATAGGGGCAGTGGTGAAAAACTGTTTTTT. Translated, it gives CASRDRGSGEKLFF. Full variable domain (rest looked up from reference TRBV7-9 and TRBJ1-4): DTGVSQNPRHKITKRGQNVTFRCDPISEHNRLYWYRQTLGQGPEFLTYFQNEAQLEKSRLLSDRFSAERPKGSFSTLEIQRTEQGDSAMYLCASRDRGSGEKLFFGSGTQLSVL.

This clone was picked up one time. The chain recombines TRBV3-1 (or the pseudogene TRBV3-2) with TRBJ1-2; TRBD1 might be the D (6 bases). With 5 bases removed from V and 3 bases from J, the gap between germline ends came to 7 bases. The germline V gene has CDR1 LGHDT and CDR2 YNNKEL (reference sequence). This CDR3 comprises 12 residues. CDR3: CASSGGDYGYTF. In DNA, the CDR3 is TGTGCCAGCAGCGGGGGCGACTATGGCTACACCTTC.

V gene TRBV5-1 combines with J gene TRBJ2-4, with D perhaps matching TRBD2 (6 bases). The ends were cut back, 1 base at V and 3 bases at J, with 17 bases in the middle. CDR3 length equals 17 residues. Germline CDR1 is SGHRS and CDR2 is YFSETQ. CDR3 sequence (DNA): TGCGCCAGCAGCTTGTGGTCGGGGTGGAGGGGCAAAAACATTCAGTACTTC. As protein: CASSLWSGWRGKNIQYF. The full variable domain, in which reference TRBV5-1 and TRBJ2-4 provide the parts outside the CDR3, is KAGVTQTPRYLIKTRGQQVTLSCSPISGHRSVSWYQQTPGQGLQFLFEYFSETQRNKGNFPGRFSGRQFSNSRSEMNVSTLELGDSALYLCASSLWSGWRGKNIQYFGAGTRLSVL.

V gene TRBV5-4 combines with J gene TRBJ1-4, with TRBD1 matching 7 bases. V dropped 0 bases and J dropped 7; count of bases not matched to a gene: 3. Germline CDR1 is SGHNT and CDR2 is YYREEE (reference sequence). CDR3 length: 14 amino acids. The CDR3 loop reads CASSLGQGIEKLFF. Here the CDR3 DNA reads TGTGCCAGCAGCTTGGGACAGGGTATTGAAAAACTGTTTTTT.

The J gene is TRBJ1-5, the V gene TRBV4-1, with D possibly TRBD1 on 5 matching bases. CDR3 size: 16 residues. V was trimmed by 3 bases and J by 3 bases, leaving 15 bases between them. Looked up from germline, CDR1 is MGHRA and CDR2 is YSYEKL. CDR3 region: CASSHQPRGNNQPQHF. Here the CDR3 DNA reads TGCGCCAGCAGCCACCAACCTCGGGGGAACAATCAGCCCCAGCATTTT.

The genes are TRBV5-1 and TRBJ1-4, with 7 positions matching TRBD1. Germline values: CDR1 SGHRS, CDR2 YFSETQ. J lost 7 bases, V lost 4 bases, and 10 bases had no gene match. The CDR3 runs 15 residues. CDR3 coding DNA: TGCGCCAGCAGCGACGACAGGGATGTAGGTGAAAAACTGTTTTTT. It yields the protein CASSDDRDVGEKLFF.

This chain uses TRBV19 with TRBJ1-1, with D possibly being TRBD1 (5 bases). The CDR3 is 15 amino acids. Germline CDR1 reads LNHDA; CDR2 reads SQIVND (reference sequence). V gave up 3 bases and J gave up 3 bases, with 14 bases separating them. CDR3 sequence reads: CASSMPYGGDTEAFF. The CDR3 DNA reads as TGTGCCAGTAGTATGCCCTATGGGGGGGACACTGAAGCTTTCTTT.

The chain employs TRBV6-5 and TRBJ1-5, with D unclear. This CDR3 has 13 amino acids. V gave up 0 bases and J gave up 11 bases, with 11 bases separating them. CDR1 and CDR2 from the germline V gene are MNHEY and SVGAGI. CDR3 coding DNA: TGTGCCAGCAGTTACTCGGGTTCCCGGGCCCAGCATTTT. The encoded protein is CASSYSGSRAQHF.

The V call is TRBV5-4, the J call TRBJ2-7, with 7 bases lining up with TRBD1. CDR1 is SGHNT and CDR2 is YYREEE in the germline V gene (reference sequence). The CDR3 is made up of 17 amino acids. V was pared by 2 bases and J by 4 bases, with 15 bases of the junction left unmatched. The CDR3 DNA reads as TGTGCCAGCAGCTTTCCAAGCGGCGGCAGGGGGATGTACGAGCAGTACTTC. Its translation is CASSFPSGGRGMYEQYF.

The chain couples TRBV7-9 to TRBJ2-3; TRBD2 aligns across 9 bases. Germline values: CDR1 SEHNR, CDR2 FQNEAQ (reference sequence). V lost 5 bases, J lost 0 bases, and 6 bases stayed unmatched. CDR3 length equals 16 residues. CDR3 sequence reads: CASSPWTSASTDTQYF. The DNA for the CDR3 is TGTGCCAGCAGCCCTTGGACTAGCGCTAGCACAGATACGCAGTATTTT.

For the CDR3, the DNA is TGTGCCACCAGCAAAGGGGGCATTGAAAAACTGTTTTTT. This sequence encodes CATSKGGIEKLFF. V usage is TRBV15 and J usage is TRBJ1-4; 7 nucleotides agree with TRBD1. The J segment lost 7 bases and the V segment lost 4 bases, leaving 3 bases of the junction unmatched. Germline V CDR1 and CDR2: LNHNV, YYDKDF (reference sequence). CDR3 length: 13 residues.

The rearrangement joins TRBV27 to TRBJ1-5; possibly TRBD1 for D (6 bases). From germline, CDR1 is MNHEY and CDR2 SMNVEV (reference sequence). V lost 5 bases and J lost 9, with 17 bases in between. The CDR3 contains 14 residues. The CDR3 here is CASSIQDSTGPQHF. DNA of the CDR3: TGTGCCAGCAGTATACAGGACAGTACAGGGCCCCAGCATTTT.

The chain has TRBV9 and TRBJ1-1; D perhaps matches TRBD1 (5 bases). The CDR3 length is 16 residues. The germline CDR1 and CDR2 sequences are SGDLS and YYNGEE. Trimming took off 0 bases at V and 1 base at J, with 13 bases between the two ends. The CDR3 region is CASSVEDRGWNTEAFF. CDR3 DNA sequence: TGTGCCAGCAGCGTAGAGGATAGGGGTTGGAACACTGAAGCTTTCTTT.